Described below is a single T cell receptor (beta chain) sequence and its context. What it recognizes is unknown. A sample-barcoded 5' primer and a J-beta primer mix were used in a second PCR of roughly 6 to 11 cycles. TCRdb used MiXCR to reprocess the 5' RACE reads, holding one entry per CDR3 protein. The repertoire has roughly 1.4 million distinct CDR3 sequences, 55% to 75% of them found once; the top ten carry roughly 7%. The sample is drawn from a study of blood T cells in healthy people across ages. General observations from the study: Observed TCR beta diversity showed a strong correlation with the percentage of naive T cells as measured by flow cytometry.

This CDR3 is built from 16 residues. V lost 2 bases and J lost 5, with 16 bases in between. The germline gives CDR1 SGHRS, CDR2 YFSETQ. The chain carries TRBV5-1 and TRBJ1-4; D possibly corresponds to TRBD1 (5 bases). The origin of this receptor is a man aged 18 to 30 in good health. The sequenced sample was blood. CDR3 sequence (DNA): TGCGCCAGCAGCTTCGGGTTGGGGACGCCAAATGAAAAACTGTTTTTT. This translates into CASSFGLGTPNEKLFF.